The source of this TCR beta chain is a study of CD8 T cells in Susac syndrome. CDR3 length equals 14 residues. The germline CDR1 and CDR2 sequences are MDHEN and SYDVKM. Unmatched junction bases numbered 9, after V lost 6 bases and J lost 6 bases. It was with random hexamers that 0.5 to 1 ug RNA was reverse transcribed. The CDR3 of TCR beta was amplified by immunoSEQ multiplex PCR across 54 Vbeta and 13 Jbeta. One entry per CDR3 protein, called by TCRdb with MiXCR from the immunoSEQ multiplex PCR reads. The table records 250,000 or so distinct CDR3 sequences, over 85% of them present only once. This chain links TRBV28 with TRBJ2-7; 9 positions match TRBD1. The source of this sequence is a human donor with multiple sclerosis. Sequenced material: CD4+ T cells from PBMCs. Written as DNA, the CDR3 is TGTGCCAGCAGCACCGGAGACAGGGGGTTCGAGCAGTACTTC. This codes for CASSTGDRGFEQYF.